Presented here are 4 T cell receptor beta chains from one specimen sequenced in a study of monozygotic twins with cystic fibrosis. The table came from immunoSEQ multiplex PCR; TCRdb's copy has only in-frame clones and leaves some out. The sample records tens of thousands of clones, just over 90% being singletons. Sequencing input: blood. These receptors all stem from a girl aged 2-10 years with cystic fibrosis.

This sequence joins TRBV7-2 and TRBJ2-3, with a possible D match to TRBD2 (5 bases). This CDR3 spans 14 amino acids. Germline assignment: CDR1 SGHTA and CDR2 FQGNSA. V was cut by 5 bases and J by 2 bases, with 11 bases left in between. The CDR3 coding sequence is TGTGCCAGCAGCCCCCGCCGGGACACAGATACGCAGTATTTT. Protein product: CASSPRRDTDTQYF.

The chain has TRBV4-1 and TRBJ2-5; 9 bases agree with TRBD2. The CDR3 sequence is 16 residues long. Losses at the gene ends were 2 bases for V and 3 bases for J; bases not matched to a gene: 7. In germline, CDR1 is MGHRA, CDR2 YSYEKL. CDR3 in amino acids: CASSQFVGGGEETQYF. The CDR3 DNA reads TGCGCCAGCAGCCAATTCGTCGGCGGGGGGGAAGAGACCCAGTACTTC.

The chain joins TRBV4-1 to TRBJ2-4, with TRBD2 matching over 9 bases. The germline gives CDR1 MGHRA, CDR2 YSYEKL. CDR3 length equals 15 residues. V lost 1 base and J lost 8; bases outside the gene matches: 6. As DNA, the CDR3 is TGCGCCAGCAGCCAAGGCGGGGGGGGCTCGTACATTCAGTACTTC. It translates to CASSQGGGGSYIQYF.

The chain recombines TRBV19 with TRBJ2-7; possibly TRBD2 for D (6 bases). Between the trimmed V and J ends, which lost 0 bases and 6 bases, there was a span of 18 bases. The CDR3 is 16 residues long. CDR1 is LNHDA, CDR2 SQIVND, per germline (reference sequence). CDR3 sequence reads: CASSIDREEGFGEQYF. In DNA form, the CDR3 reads TGTGCCAGTAGTATAGATCGAGAGGAGGGCTTCGGCGAGCAGTACTTC.